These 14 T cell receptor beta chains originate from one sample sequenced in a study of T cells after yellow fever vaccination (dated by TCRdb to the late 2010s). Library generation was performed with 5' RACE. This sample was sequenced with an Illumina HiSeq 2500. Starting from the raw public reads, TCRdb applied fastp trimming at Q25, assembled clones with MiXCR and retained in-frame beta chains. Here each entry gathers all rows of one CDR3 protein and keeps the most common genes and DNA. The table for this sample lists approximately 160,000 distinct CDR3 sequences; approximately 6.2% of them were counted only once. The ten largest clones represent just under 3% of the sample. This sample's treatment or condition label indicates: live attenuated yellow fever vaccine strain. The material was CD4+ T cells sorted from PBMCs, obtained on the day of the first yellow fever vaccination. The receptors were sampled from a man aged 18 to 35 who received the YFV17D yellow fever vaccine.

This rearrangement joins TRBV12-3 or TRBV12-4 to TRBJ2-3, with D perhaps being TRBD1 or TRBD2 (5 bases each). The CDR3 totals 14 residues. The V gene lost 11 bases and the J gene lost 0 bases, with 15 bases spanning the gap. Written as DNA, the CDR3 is TGTGCCTCTAAGGGGAGCCTTAGCACAGATACGCAGTATTTT. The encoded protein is CASKGSLSTDTQYF.

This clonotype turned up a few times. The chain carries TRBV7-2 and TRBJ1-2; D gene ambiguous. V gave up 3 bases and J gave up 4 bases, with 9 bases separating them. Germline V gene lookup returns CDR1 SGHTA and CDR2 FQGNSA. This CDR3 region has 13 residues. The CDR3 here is CASSFPRVYGYTF. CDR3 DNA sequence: TGTGCCAGCAGCTTCCCACGGGTCTATGGCTACACCTTC.

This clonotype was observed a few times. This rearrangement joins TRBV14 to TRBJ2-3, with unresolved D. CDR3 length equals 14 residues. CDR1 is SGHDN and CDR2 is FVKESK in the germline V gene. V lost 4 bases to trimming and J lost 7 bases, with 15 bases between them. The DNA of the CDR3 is TGTGCCAGCAGCCGCGTTAGCCCAGCCAATACGCAGTATTTT. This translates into CASSRVSPANTQYF. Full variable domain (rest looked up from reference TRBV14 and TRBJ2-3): EAGVTQFPSHSVIEKGQTVTLRCDPISGHDNLYWYRRVMGKEIKFLLHFVKESKQDESGMPNNRFLAERTGGTYSTLKVQPAELEDSGVYFCASSRVSPANTQYFGPGTRLTVL.

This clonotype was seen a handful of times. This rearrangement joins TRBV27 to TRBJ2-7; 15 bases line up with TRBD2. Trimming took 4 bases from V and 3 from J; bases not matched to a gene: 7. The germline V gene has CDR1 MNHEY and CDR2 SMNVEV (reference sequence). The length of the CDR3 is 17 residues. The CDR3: CASSYSGLAGGRYEQYF. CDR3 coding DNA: TGTGCCAGCAGTTACTCGGGACTAGCGGGGGGTCGCTACGAGCAGTACTTC.

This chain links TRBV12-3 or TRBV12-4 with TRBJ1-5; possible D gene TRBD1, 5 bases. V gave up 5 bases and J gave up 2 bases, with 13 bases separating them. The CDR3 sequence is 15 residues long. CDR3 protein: CASSHWLRGNQPQHF. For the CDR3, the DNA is TGTGCCAGCAGTCACTGGCTCAGGGGCAATCAGCCCCAGCATTTT.

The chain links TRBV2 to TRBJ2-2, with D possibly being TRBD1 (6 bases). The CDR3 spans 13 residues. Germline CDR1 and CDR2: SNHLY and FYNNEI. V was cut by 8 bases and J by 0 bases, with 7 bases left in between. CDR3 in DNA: TGTGCCAGCGGGACAACGAACACCGGGGAGCTGTTTTTT. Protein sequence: CASGTTNTGELFF.

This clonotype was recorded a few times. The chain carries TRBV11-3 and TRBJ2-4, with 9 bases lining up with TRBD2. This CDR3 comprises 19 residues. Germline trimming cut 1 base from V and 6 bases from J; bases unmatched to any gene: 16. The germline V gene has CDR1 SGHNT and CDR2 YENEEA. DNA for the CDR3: TGTGCCAGCAGCTTAGTAGGTCAAAAGCGGGGGGCCACGGGAAACATTCAGTACTTC. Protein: CASSLVGQKRGATGNIQYF. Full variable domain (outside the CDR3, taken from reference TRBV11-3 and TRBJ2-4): EAGVVQSPRYKIIEKKQPVAFWCNPISGHNTLYWYLQNLGQGPELLIRYENEEAVDDSQLPKDRFSAERLKGVDSTLKIQPAELGDSAVYLCASSLVGQKRGATGNIQYFGAGTRLSVL.

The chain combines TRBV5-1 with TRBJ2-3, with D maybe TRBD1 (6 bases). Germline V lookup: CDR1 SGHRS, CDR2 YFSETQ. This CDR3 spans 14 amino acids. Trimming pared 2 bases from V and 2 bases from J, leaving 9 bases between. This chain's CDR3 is CASSLQGNTDTQYF. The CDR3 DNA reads TGCGCCAGCAGCTTACAGGGTAACACAGATACGCAGTATTTT.

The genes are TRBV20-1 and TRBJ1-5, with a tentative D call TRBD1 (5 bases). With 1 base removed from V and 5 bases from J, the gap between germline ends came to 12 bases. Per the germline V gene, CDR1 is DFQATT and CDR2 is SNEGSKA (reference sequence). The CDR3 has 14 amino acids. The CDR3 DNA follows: TGCAGTGCTAGAGCTGCAGGGACGCATCAGCCCCAGCATTTT. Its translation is CSARAAGTHQPQHF.

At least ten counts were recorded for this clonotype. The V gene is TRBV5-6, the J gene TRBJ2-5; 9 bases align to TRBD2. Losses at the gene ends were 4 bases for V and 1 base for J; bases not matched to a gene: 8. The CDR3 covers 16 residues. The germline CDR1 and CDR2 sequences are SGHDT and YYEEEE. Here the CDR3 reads CASSPNPTSGQETQYF. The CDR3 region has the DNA TGTGCCAGCAGCCCGAATCCGACTAGCGGCCAAGAGACCCAGTACTTC.

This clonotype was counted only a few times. The CDR3 DNA reads TGTGCCAGCAGTCTACCGACTGGATCTAATACGCAGTATTTT. It encodes CASSLPTGSNTQYF. J is TRBJ2-3 and V is TRBV7-3; the D is unclear. Trimming removed 6 bases from V and 7 bases from J, with 17 bases in between. Germline V CDR1 and CDR2: SGHTA, FQGTGA. CDR3 length: 14 residues.

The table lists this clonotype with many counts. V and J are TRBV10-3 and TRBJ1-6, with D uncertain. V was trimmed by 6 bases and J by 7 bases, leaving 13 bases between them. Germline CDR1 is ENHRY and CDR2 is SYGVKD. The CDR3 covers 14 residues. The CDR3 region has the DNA TGTGCCATCAGGGACTCAACACGGAATTCACCCCTCCACTTT. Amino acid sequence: CAIRDSTRNSPLHF.

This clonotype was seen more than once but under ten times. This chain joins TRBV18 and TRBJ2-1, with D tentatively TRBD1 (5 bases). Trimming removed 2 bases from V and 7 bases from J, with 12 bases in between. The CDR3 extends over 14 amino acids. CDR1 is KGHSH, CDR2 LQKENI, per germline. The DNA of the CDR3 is TGTGCCAGCTCACCAGGGTGGAAGGGGAATGAGCAGTTCTTC. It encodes CASSPGWKGNEQFF.

The CDR3 DNA is TGTGCCAGCCAGAAAGCGGCTCGGGATCAGCCCCAGCATTTT. Amino acid sequence: CASQKAARDQPQHF. The V call is TRBV2, the J call TRBJ1-5; the D is unclear. From germline, CDR1 is SNHLY and CDR2 FYNNEI. This CDR3 has 14 residues. Between the trimmed V and J ends, which lost 8 bases and 5 bases, there was a span of 16 bases.